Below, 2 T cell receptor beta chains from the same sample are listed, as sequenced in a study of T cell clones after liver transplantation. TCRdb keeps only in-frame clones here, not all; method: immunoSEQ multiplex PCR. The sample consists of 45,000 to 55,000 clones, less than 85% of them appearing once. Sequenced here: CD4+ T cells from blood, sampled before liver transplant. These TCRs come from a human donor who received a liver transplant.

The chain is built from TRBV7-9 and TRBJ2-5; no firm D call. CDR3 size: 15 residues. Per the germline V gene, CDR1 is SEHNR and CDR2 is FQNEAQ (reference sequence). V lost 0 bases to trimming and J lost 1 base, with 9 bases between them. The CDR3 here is CASSLAQDLQETQYF. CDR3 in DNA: TGTGCCAGCAGCTTAGCTCAGGACCTCCAAGAGACCCAGTACTTC.

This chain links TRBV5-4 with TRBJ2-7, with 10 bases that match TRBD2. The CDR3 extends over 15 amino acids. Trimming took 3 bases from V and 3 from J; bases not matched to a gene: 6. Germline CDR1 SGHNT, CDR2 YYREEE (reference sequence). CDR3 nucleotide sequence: TGTGCCAGCAGCTCCAACCTAGCGGGAGTCTACGAGCAGTACTTC. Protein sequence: CASSSNLAGVYEQYF.